These 28 T cell receptor beta chains share one sample of origin, sequenced in a study of blood T cells in healthy people across ages. Combining a sample-barcoded 5' primer with a J-beta primer mix, a second PCR ran for roughly 7 to 12 cycles. Via MiXCR, TCRdb re-called the 5' RACE reads, giving one row per CDR3 protein. The sample shows 600,000 to 900,000 distinct CDR3 sequences, more than 25% of them seen only once. These records were also assigned to another study, of T cells of mothers and their children.

The sample comprised blood. The origin of the receptors is a boy under 18 in good health.

Many counts were recorded for this clonotype. The V call is TRBV7-3, the J call TRBJ1-1, with unresolved D. The CDR3 loop spans 15 amino acids. Germline V gives CDR1 SGHTA, CDR2 FQGTGA. Deletions cut 5 bases from V and 4 bases from J, with 17 bases between. CDR3: CASSLGPQGSTEAFF. In nucleotides, the CDR3 is TGTGCCAGCAGCCTTGGTCCTCAAGGTTCCACTGAAGCTTTCTTT.

This clonotype occurred a few times. This chain uses TRBV5-1 with TRBJ1-2, with D perhaps TRBD1 (6 bases). Germline assignment: CDR1 SGHRS and CDR2 YFSETQ. This CDR3 has 13 residues. The ends were cut back, 1 base at V and 4 bases at J, with 8 bases in the middle. The CDR3 DNA reads as TGCGCCAGCAGCTTGACAGGGATCTATGGCTACACCTTC. Translated: CASSLTGIYGYTF.

This clonotype appeared a few times. This rearrangement joins TRBV7-2 to TRBJ2-1, with 9 bases fitting TRBD2. The ends lost 2 bases at V and 7 bases at J; junction bases unmatched: 6. The CDR3 extends over 15 amino acids. Looked up from germline, CDR1 is SGHTA and CDR2 is FQGNSA. CDR3 DNA sequence: TGTGCCAGCAGCTTAATGGGCGGGGGGGGGAATGAGCAGTTCTTC. Translating gives CASSLMGGGGNEQFF.

This clonotype turned up a few times. The chain couples TRBV6-6 to TRBJ2-4; D remains unclear. Germline assignment: CDR1 MNHNY and CDR2 SVGAGI (reference sequence). The CDR3 runs 18 residues. Trimming took off 0 bases at V and 0 bases at J, with 15 bases between the two ends. In nucleotides, the CDR3 is TGTGCCAGCAGTTACTCGGGTATTGTAGGGATAGCCAAAAACATTCAGTACTTC. Protein sequence: CASSYSGIVGIAKNIQYF.

This chain links TRBV5-1 with TRBJ2-3; weak D call: TRBD2 (6 bases). Germline V gives CDR1 SGHRS, CDR2 YFSETQ. The CDR3 loop spans 15 amino acids. Trimming stripped 0 bases from V and 3 bases from J, with 11 bases between. Here the CDR3 DNA reads TGCGCCAGCAGCTTGGATGGGGGGTATACAGATACGCAGTATTTT. Protein product: CASSLDGGYTDTQYF.

This chain uses TRBV7-9 with TRBJ2-7, with 8 bases matching TRBD1. Losses at the gene ends were 0 bases for V and 0 bases for J; bases not matched to a gene: 4. Germline CDR1 is SEHNR and CDR2 is FQNEAQ (reference sequence). The CDR3 has 16 amino acids. For the CDR3, the DNA is TGTGCCAGCAGCTTAGCGCGGGACAGGAGCTCCTACGAGCAGTACTTC. This sequence encodes CASSLARDRSSYEQYF. Drawing the rest from reference TRBV7-9 and TRBJ2-7, the complete variable domain is DTGVSQNPRHKITKRGQNVTFRCDPISEHNRLYWYRQTLGQGPEFLTYFQNEAQLEKSRLLSDRFSAERPKGSFSTLEIQRTEQGDSAMYLCASSLARDRSSYEQYFGPGTRLTVT.

This clonotype was detected a few times. The genes are TRBV7-9 and TRBJ2-7; 10 bases are shared with TRBD1. The CDR3 is 16 residues long. Trimming took 4 bases from V and 5 from J; bases not matched to a gene: 11. Germline V gene lookup returns CDR1 SEHNR and CDR2 FQNEAQ (reference sequence). CDR3 amino acids: CASSSRGDRGFHEQYF. As DNA, the CDR3 is TGTGCCAGCAGCTCGAGGGGGGACAGGGGTTTCCACGAGCAGTACTTC.

The V call is TRBV19, the J call TRBJ2-7; D might be TRBD1 or TRBD2, each matching 6 bases. The CDR3 extends over 15 amino acids. Looked up from germline, CDR1 is LNHDA and CDR2 is SQIVND (reference sequence). V was shortened by 6 bases and J by 0 bases, with 15 bases between the two germline ends. The CDR3 bases are TGTGCCAGTAGCCGGGGGACGGGACACTCCTACGAGCAGTACTTC. This sequence encodes CASSRGTGHSYEQYF.

The rearrangement joins TRBV6-7 to TRBJ1-1; TRBD1 matches at 8 bases. TRBV6-7 is known as an ORF, though its function is uncertain. This CDR3 comprises 15 residues. V lost 0 bases and J lost 6; bases outside the gene matches: 6. This chain's CDR3 is CASSYSSEQGAEAFF. The CDR3 DNA reads TGTGCCAGCAGTTACTCGTCAGAACAGGGGGCTGAAGCTTTCTTT.

This chain joins TRBV7-9 and TRBJ2-3, with D possibly TRBD1 on 6 matching bases. CDR3 size: 16 residues. Germline V gene lookup returns CDR1 SEHNR and CDR2 FQNEAQ (reference sequence). V lost 5 bases, J lost 8 bases, and 23 bases lay in between. The DNA for the CDR3 is TGTGCCAGCAGCCTCCCCGGGCAGGGGATTAGTGGTACGCAGTATTTT. Protein sequence: CASSLPGQGISGTQYF.

The chain employs TRBV7-2 and TRBJ1-6; TRBD1 might be the D (6 bases). Per germline, CDR1 SGHTA and CDR2 FQGNSA. This CDR3 contains 15 residues. V lost 3 bases and J 15 bases, leaving 21 bases between the germline ends. As DNA, the CDR3 is TGTGCCAGCAGCTTCCGGGACATCACACCTTCAGGCCTCCACTTT. Its translation: CASSFRDITPSGLHF. The variable domain in full, completed from reference TRBV7-2 and TRBJ1-6, reads GAGVSQSPSNKVTEKGKDVELRCDPISGHTALYWYRQSLGQGLEFLIYFQGNSAPDKSGLPSDRFSAERTGGSVSTLTIQRTQQEDSAVYLCASSFRDITPSGLHFGNGTRLTVT.

CDR3 nucleotide sequence: TGCGCCAGCAGCCAAGATCAAAGGGACAGGGCGAACACCGGGGAGCTGTTTTTT. Translation gives CASSQDQRDRANTGELFF. The chain links TRBV4-1 to TRBJ2-2; 9 bases align to TRBD1. The V segment lost 0 bases and the J segment 0 bases; nucleotides outside the gene matches: 5. CDR1 is MGHRA and CDR2 is YSYEKL in the germline V gene. The CDR3 loop spans 18 amino acids.

CDR3 sequence (DNA): TGCAGCGTTGAAGATCTCGGGGTCGGGTCCTACAATGAGCAGTTCTTC. Translated, it gives CSVEDLGVGSYNEQFF. The chain joins TRBV29-1 to TRBJ2-1, with D tentatively TRBD2 (5 bases). The germline V gene encodes CDR1 SQVTM and CDR2 ANQGSEA. Trimming removed 0 bases from V and 1 base from J, with 13 bases in between. The CDR3 is made up of 16 amino acids.

This clonotype was detected a few times. The rearrangement joins TRBV7-9 to TRBJ2-1; D is possibly TRBD2 (6 bases). V gave up 3 bases and J gave up 14 bases, with 17 bases separating them. The CDR3 sequence is 13 residues long. Germline CDR1 is SEHNR and CDR2 is FQNEAQ (reference sequence). The CDR3 loop reads CASSFVPLASEFF. In DNA form, the CDR3 reads TGTGCCAGCAGCTTTGTCCCACTAGCCTCGGAGTTCTTC.

The table lists this clonotype with a few counts. The CDR3 sequence is CASSRSHERGKETQYF. The CDR3 nucleotides read TGTGCCAGCAGCCGAAGTCATGAGCGGGGCAAGGAGACCCAGTACTTC. V is TRBV3-1 and J is TRBJ2-7; 7 bases fit TRBD2. The J call may be in error: the DNA end matches TRBJ2-5 better. Germline values: CDR1 LGHDT, CDR2 YNNKEL (reference sequence). The CDR3 runs to 16 residues.

V usage is TRBV28 and J usage is TRBJ2-4; D call uncertain. The CDR3 extends over 18 amino acids. Trimming removed 0 bases from V and 3 bases from J, with 18 bases in between. The germline CDR1 and CDR2 sequences are MDHEN and SYDVKM. The CDR3 DNA follows: TGTGCCAGCAGTTTATGGTCCCAGTCTCAAGTGGGCAAAAACATTCAGTACTTC. Protein: CASSLWSQSQVGKNIQYF.

This clonotype was observed a few times. The chain recombines TRBV2 with TRBJ2-1, with no clear D. The CDR3 runs to 12 residues. Germline CDR1 reads SNHLY; CDR2 reads FYNNEI. Trimming removed 3 bases at V and 7 bases at J, with 7 bases between. The CDR3 region is CASSDPRNEQFF. In DNA form, the CDR3 reads TGTGCCAGCAGTGACCCCAGGAATGAGCAGTTCTTC.

This clonotype occurred a few times. The J gene is TRBJ1-2, the V gene TRBV12-3 or TRBV12-4, with unresolved D. There are 15 residues in the CDR3. Deletions cut 6 bases from V and 8 bases from J, with 22 bases between. As DNA, the CDR3 is TGTGCCAGCAGCCCCCTCCGGCCGGGGTTCTTCGGCTACACCTTC. This sequence encodes CASSPLRPGFFGYTF.

This clonotype has only a few counts. The V call is TRBV20-1, the J call TRBJ2-5, with 10 bases fitting TRBD2. With 4 bases clipped from V and 5 bases from J, the junction kept 4 bases outside the gene matches. This CDR3 has 13 amino acids. Germline CDR1 DFQATT, CDR2 SNEGSKA (reference sequence). The CDR3 bases are TGCAGTGCTAAAGCGGGAGGGATGGAGACCCAGTACTTC. It encodes CSAKAGGMETQYF.

The chain joins TRBV27 to TRBJ1-3; D uncertain. In germline, CDR1 is MNHEY, CDR2 SMNVEV (reference sequence). This CDR3 region has 17 residues. V dropped 3 bases and J dropped 0 bases, with 15 bases sitting between them. The CDR3 spells CASSFRAPVSSGNTIYF. CDR3 sequence (DNA): TGTGCCAGCAGTTTCCGCGCACCGGTCAGCTCTGGAAACACCATATATTTT.

The chain couples TRBV5-1 to TRBJ2-2; weak D call: TRBD2 (6 bases). Germline CDR1 SGHRS, CDR2 YFSETQ. The CDR3 covers 15 residues. Trimming stripped 5 bases from V and 0 bases from J, with 11 bases between. As DNA, the CDR3 is TGCGCCAGCAGTCTAGCGTATGCGAACACCGGGGAGCTGTTTTTT. It encodes CASSLAYANTGELFF.

The sample holds a few counts of this clonotype. The gene calls are TRBV11-2 and TRBJ2-5; TRBD2 matches 9 bases. CDR3 length: 16 amino acids. With V trimmed by 2 bases and J by 5 bases, 9 bases remained unmatched. The germline CDR1 and CDR2 sequences are SGHAT and FQNNGV. The CDR3 region is CASSLLAGGPWETQYF. The CDR3 coding sequence is TGTGCCAGCAGCTTATTGGCGGGGGGGCCTTGGGAGACCCAGTACTTC.

This clonotype was counted between two and nine times. The V call is TRBV11-2, the J call TRBJ2-5; TRBD1 matches 9 bases. Near its end, the DNA agrees better with TRBJ2-1, so the J call may be wrong. CDR3 size: 14 residues. The germline CDR1 and CDR2 sequences are SGHAT and FQNNGV. The DNA for the CDR3 is TGTGCCAGCAGCCAAGGACAGGGGCGAGGTGAGCAGTTCTTC. This translates into CASSQGQGRGEQFF.

This clonotype was seen a few times. V gene TRBV5-1 combines with J gene TRBJ1-4; D ambiguous. V lost 0 bases to trimming and J lost 4 bases, with 7 bases between them. This CDR3 spans 14 amino acids. Germline V gene data show CDR1 as SGHRS and CDR2 as YFSETQ. DNA of the CDR3: TGCGCCAGCAGCTTGGACGGACTTAATGAAAAACTGTTTTTT. Protein product: CASSLDGLNEKLFF.

The V and J genes are TRBV10-2 and TRBJ2-5; D might be TRBD1 or TRBD2, each matching 6 bases. The CDR3 runs to 14 residues. V shed 8 bases and J shed 5 bases, with 18 bases lying between them. CDR1 is WSHSY and CDR2 is SAAADI in the germline V gene. CDR3 region: CASQGLPGGETQYF. The DNA of the CDR3 is TGCGCCAGCCAGGGGCTCCCTGGGGGGGAGACCCAGTACTTC.

The chain has TRBV3-1 and TRBJ1-4; D remains unclear. V was clipped by 4 bases and J by 3 bases, with 12 bases between them. Germline loops: CDR1 LGHDT, CDR2 YNNKEL (reference sequence). The CDR3 length is 15 residues. The CDR3 DNA reads as TGTGCCAGCAGCCCTTCCGGGGTGGCTAATGAAAAACTGTTTTTT. Residues: CASSPSGVANEKLFF.

This clonotype was counted only a few times. The chain employs TRBV2 and TRBJ1-4; tentative D call: TRBD1 (5 bases). Per the germline V gene, CDR1 is SNHLY and CDR2 is FYNNEI. This CDR3 region has 15 residues. Trimming stripped 7 bases from V and 0 bases from J, with 12 bases between. The CDR3 coding sequence is TGTGCCAGCACTGACAGATTTGCAACTAATGAAAAACTGTTTTTT. Translated, it gives CASTDRFATNEKLFF.

This rearrangement joins TRBV12-3 or TRBV12-4 to TRBJ1-2; D not resolved. The CDR3 loop spans 15 amino acids. V lost 3 bases to trimming and J lost 0 bases, with 11 bases between them. CDR3 loop: CASSLVKGANYGYTF. The CDR3 bases are TGTGCCAGCAGTTTGGTTAAAGGAGCTAACTATGGCTACACCTTC.